Listed below are T cell receptor beta chains from one sample, sequenced in a study of blood T cell repertoires in COVID-19. Using immunoSEQ multiplex PCR, the repertoire was profiled, and TCRdb retains in-frame clones only, with some absent. Of about 150,000 clones in the sample, about 86% are singletons; the top ten hold 3% to 4%. Material: peripheral blood. The receptors here all came from a woman aged 70-85 years with acute or convalescent COVID-19. Each CDR3 is given with its conserved first and last residue. The order of the fields is D gene, V gene, J gene, clone size, CDR3 protein, CDR3 DNA. The D gene is left open where the match is weak. Clone size is shown for a subset of rows, as once, few, many or a class of expanded clone.

>TRBD1|TRBV11-2|TRBJ2-7|.
CASGVGQSSYEQYF
TGTGCCAGCGGCGTGGGACAGAGTTCCTACGAGCAGTACTTC
>TRBD1|TRBV28|TRBJ2-7|once
CASSSTGTGGRYEQYF
TGTGCCAGCAGTTCAACCGGGACAGGGGGCCGCTACGAGCAGTACTTC
>TRBD1|TRBV20-1|TRBJ2-3|.
CSASGAGGNTDTQYF
TGCAGTGCTAGTGGGGCAGGGGGCAACACAGATACGCAGTATTTT
>.|TRBV11-3|TRBJ2-1|.
CASSLDGSSYNEQFF
TGTGCCAGCAGCTTAGACGGTAGCTCCTACAATGAGCAGTTCTTC
>.|TRBV6-6|TRBJ1-1|.
CASRRSFETEAFF
TGTGCCAGCAGGCGAAGCTTCGAGACTGAAGCTTTCTTT
>TRBD2|TRBV14|TRBJ2-7|.
CASSGGAGGFYEQYF
TGTGCCAGCAGTGGAGGCGCGGGGGGATTCTACGAGCAGTACTTC
>TRBD1|TRBV11-2|TRBJ1-1|.
CASKPGNRGHTEAFF
TGTGCCAGCAAACCGGGAAACAGGGGGCACACTGAAGCTTTCTTT
>.|TRBV9|TRBJ2-7|.
CASSVGLGAGYEQYF
TGTGCCAGCAGCGTAGGCCTGGGGGCCGGGTACGAGCAGTACTTC
>TRBD1|TRBV6-1|TRBJ2-7|.
CASSELETGVYEQYF
TGTGCCAGCAGTGAGTTAGAGACAGGGGTTTACGAGCAGTACTTC
>TRBD1|TRBV15|TRBJ1-6|.
CATQKPDRVNSPLHF
TGTGCCACCCAGAAACCGGACAGGGTAAATTCACCCCTCCACTTT
>.|TRBV7-9|TRBJ1-4|.
CASSPRGQGEKLFF
TGTGCCAGCAGCCCCAGGGGTCAGGGTGAAAAACTGTTTTTT
>.|TRBV6-5|TRBJ2-3|.
CASSYVRENTDTQYF
TGTGCCAGCAGTTACGTCAGGGAAAACACAGATACGCAGTATTTT
>TRBD1|TRBV28|TRBJ2-1|once
CASSYRGSSYNEQFF
TGTGCCAGCAGTTACAGGGGTTCATCCTACAATGAGCAGTTCTTC
>TRBD1|TRBV6-5|TRBJ1-2|.
CASSYSGTGRGYTF
TGTGCCAGCAGTTACTCGGGGACAGGGCGTGGCTACACCTTC
>TRBD1|TRBV6-5|TRBJ2-1|.
CASRSGTDSYNEQFF
TGTGCCAGCAGATCCGGGACAGACTCCTACAATGAGCAGTTCTTC
>.|TRBV28|TRBJ1-3|.
CASSLRRGGNTIYF
TGTGCCAGCAGTTTACGCAGGGGCGGAAACACCATATATTTT
>TRBD1|TRBV7-9|TRBJ1-4|.
CASSSRTGGASTNEKLFF
TGTGCCAGCAGCTCCCGCACAGGGGGCGCGTCTACTAATGAAAAACTGTTTTTT
>TRBD1|TRBV6-5|TRBJ1-2|.
CASSPWDRSYGYTF
TGTGCCAGCAGTCCCTGGGACAGAAGCTATGGCTACACCTTC
>.|TRBV2|TRBJ1-2|.
CASSGAGEFREPYGYTF
TGTGCCAGCAGTGGGGCGGGAGAGTTCCGTGAACCCTATGGCTACACCTTC
>TRBD1|TRBV7-8|TRBJ2-7|.
CASSRGQGGFYEQYF
TGTGCCAGCAGCCGGGGACAGGGCGGTTTCTACGAGCAGTACTTC
>.|TRBV2|TRBJ1-2|.
CASSEQGGPNGYTF
TGTGCCAGCAGTGAGCAGGGAGGGCCCAATGGCTACACCTTC
>TRBD2|TRBV5-6|TRBJ2-5|.
CASSLRASGYQETQYF
TGTGCCAGCAGCCTTCGTGCTAGCGGCTACCAAGAGACCCAGTACTTC
>TRBD1|TRBV18|TRBJ1-4|.
CASSRQGLGINEKLFF
TGTGCCAGCTCTCGACAGGGATTGGGAATTAATGAAAAACTGTTTTTT
>.|TRBV6-5|TRBJ1-1|.
CASSYNPGSGTEAFF
TGTGCCAGCAGTTACAATCCGGGGTCGGGCACTGAAGCTTTCTTT
>.|TRBV24-1|TRBJ1-2|.
CATSDQNLGYTF
TGTGCCACCAGTGATCAAAACCTAGGCTACACCTTC
>.|TRBV11-2|TRBJ2-1|.
CASSLRGNSYNEQFF
TGTGCCAGCAGCTTGCGGGGCAACTCCTACAATGAGCAGTTCTTC
>TRBD1|TRBV5-8|TRBJ1-1|few
CASSLGTVLRNTEAFF
TGTGCCAGCAGCTTAGGGACAGTACTTAGGAACACTGAAGCTTTCTTT
>TRBD1|TRBV5-1|TRBJ1-1|.
CASRTGVVSEAFF
TGCGCCAGCAGGACAGGGGTCGTCTCTGAAGCTTTCTTT
>.|TRBV5-8|TRBJ1-4|.
CAGSGGPSGEKLFF
TGTGCCGGTTCCGGGGGACCCTCTGGTGAAAAACTGTTTTTT
>TRBD1|TRBV19|TRBJ1-2|.
CASSEDRVGYGYTF
TGTGCCAGTAGTGAAGACAGGGTCGGATATGGCTACACCTTC
>TRBD2|TRBV9|TRBJ2-5|.
CASSRVAGQETQYF
TGTGCCAGCAGCCGAGTAGCGGGGCAAGAGACCCAGTACTTC
>TRBD2|TRBV7-8|TRBJ2-1|.
CASSLLPSGNNEQFF
TGTGCCAGCAGCTTATTACCTAGCGGGAACAATGAGCAGTTCTTC
>.|TRBV11-2|TRBJ1-1|.
CASSIPGGEAFF
TGTGCCAGCAGCATCCCGGGGGGTGAAGCTTTCTTT
>.|TRBV6-6|TRBJ1-5|.
CASSSTLYQPQHF
TGTGCCAGCAGTTCTACCCTCTATCAGCCCCAGCATTTT
>.|TRBV25-1|TRBJ2-6|.
CASSEYLGANVLTF
TGTGCCAGCAGTGAATATCTTGGGGCCAACGTCCTGACTTTC
>.|TRBV30|TRBJ1-5|.
CAWSGGGSNQPQHF
TGTGCCTGGAGTGGGGGGGGGAGCAATCAGCCCCAGCATTTT
>TRBD1|TRBV5-6|TRBJ1-2|once
CASNTGGSGYTF
TGTGCCAGCAACACAGGGGGCTCTGGCTACACCTTC
>.|TRBV5-1|TRBJ2-1|.
CASSLSGDEQFF
TGCGCCAGCAGCTTATCTGGAGATGAGCAGTTCTTC
>TRBD1|TRBV28|TRBJ1-4|.
CASSRPTGGGEKLFF
TGTGCCAGCAGTCGCCCGACAGGGGGCGGGGAAAAACTGTTTTTT
>TRBD2|TRBV4-2|TRBJ2-3|.
CASSQDPLAGGVDTQYF
TGTGCCAGCAGCCAAGACCCTCTAGCGGGGGGTGTAGATACGCAGTATTTT
>.|TRBV7-6|TRBJ1-1|few
CASSADSNTEAFF
TGTGCCAGCAGCGCGGACAGCAACACTGAAGCTTTCTTT
>TRBD1|TRBV19|TRBJ1-2|.
CASKRQGDNYGYTF
TGTGCCAGTAAGAGACAGGGGGATAACTATGGCTACACCTTC